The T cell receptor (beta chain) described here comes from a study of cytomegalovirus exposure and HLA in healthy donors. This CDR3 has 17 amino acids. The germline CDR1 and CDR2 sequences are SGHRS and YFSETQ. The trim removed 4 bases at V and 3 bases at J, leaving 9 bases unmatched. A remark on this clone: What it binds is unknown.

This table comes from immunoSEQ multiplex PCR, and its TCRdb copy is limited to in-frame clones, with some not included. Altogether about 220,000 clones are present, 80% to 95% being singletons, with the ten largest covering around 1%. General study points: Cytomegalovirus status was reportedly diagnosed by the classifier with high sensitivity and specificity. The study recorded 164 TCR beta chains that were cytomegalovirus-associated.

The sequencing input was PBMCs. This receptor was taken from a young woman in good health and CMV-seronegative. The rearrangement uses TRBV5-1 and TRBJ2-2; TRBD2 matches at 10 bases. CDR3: CASSLLRLAGDTGELFF. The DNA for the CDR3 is TGCGCCAGCAGCCTCCTGAGACTAGCGGGTGACACCGGGGAGCTGTTTTTT.